The entry below describes one TCR beta chain. This record comes from a study of blood T cell repertoires in COVID-19. About the research overall: Sites in the United States, Italy and Spain provided acute and convalescent COVID-19 samples. Sample material is recorded as cDNA or gDNA derived from T cells, B-cell-depleted T cells, or PBMCs.

CDR1 and CDR2 (germline): SGHKS, YYEKEE (reference sequence). The V end lost 0 bases, the J end lost 7 bases, and 8 bases lay between the germline ends. The CDR3 is made up of 13 amino acids. Sequencing used immunoSEQ multiplex PCR; TCRdb keeps in-frame clones, though not all of them. Of roughly 230,000 clones listed, 84% are singletons. The V and J genes are TRBV5-5 and TRBJ2-1; no reliable D call. Sample: PBMCs or T cells enriched from blood (not recorded which). This receptor was taken from a man aged 45 to 65 who had recovered from COVID-19. The chain's CDR3 is CASSLGAWNEQFF. CDR3 coding DNA: TGTGCCAGCAGCTTGGGAGCTTGGAATGAGCAGTTCTTC. Full variable domain (rest looked up from reference TRBV5-5 and TRBJ2-1): DAGVTQSPTHLIKTRGQQVTLRCSPISGHKSVSWYQQVLGQGPQFIFQYYEKEERGRGNFPDRFSARQFPNYSSELNVNALLLGDSALYLCASSLGAWNEQFFGPGTRLTVL.